This TCR beta chain was identified during a study of OX40 agonist ivuxolimab in advanced cancers. Looking at the study overall: From 23 to 79 years was the age range, with a mean of 60 years, and about 78% were male. Three patients got partial responses; one had hepatocellular carcinoma and two had cutaneous melanoma.

Assay: immunoSEQ multiplex PCR; the TCRdb copy retains only in-frame clones and omits some. The sample consists of tens of thousands of clones, about 83% of them appearing once. The CDR3 runs 15 residues. CDR1 is SNHLY and CDR2 is FYNNEI in the germline V gene. Trimming pared 0 bases from V and 4 bases from J, leaving 12 bases between. The starting material was CD4+ or CD8+ T cells sorted from blood, obtained in a trial of the OX40 agonist ivuxolimab. This chain links TRBV2 with TRBJ1-2; D remains ambiguous. This TCR was sampled from an adult with an advanced solid tumor such as melanoma, head and neck, liver or kidney cancer. The CDR3 coding sequence is TGTGCCAGCAGTGAAGCGCGGCGCGTGTTCTATGGCTACACCTTC. This encodes CASSEARRVFYGYTF. The full variable domain, its missing parts supplied by reference TRBV2 and TRBJ1-2, is EPEVTQTPSHQVTQMGQEVILRCVPISNHLYFYWYRQILGQKVEFLVSFYNNEISEKSEIFDDQFSVERPDGSNFTLKIRSTKLEDSAMYFCASSEARRVFYGYTFGSGTRLTVV.